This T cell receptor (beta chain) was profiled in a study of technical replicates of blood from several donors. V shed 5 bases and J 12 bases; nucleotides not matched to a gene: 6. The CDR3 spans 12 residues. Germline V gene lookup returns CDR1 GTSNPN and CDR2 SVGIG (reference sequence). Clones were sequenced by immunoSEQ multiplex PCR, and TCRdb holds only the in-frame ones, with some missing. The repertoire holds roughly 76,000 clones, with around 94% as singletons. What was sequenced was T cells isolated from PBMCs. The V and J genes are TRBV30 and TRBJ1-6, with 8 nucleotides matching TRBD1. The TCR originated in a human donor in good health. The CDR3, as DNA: TGTGCCTGGGGACAGGGAAATGAACCCCTCCACTTT. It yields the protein CAWGQGNEPLHF.